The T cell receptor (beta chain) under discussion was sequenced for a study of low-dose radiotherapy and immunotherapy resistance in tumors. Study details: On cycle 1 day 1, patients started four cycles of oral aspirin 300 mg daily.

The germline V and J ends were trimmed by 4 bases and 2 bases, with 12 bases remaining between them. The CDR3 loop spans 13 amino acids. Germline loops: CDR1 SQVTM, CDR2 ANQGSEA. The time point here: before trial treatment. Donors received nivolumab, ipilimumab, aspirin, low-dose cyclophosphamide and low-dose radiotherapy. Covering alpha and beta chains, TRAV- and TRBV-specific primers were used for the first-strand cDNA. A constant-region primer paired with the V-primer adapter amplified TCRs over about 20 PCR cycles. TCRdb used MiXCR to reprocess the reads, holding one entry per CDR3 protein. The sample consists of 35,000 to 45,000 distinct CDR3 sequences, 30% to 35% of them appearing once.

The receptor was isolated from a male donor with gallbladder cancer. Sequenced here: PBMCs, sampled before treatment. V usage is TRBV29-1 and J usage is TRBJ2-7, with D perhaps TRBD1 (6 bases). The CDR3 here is CSVVPDSAYEQYF. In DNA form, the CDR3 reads TGCAGCGTTGTTCCGGACAGTGCCTACGAGCAGTACTTC.